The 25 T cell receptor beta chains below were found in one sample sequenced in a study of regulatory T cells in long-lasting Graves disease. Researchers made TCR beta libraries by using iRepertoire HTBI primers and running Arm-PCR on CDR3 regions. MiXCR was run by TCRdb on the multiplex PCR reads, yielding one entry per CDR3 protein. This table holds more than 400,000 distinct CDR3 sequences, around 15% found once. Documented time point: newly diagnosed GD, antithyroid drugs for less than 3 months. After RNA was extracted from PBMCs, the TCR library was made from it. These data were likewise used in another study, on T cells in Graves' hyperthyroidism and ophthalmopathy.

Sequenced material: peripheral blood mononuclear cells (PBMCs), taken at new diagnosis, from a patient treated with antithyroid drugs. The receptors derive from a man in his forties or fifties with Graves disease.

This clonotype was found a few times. CDR3 bases: TGTGCCAGCAGCCTCAGGACTAGTGCAGATACGCAGTATTTT. Protein product: CASSLRTSADTQYF. The chain employs TRBV14 and TRBJ2-3; 7 bases match TRBD2. The CDR3 sequence is 14 residues long. Germline trimming cut 4 bases from V and 4 bases from J; bases unmatched to any gene: 5. The germline V gene encodes CDR1 SGHDN and CDR2 FVKESK.

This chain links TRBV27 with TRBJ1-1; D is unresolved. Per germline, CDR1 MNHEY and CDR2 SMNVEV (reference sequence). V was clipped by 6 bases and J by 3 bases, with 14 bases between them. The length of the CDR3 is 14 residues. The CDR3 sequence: CASSPDGLYTEAFF. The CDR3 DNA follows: TGTGCCAGCAGCCCCGACGGCCTCTACACTGAAGCTTTCTTT.

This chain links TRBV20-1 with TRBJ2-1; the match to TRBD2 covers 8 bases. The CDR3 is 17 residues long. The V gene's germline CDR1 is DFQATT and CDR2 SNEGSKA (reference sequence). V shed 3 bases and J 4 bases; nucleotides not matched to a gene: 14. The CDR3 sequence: CSASATAKGLGYNEQFF. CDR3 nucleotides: TGCAGTGCTAGTGCTACAGCAAAGGGACTAGGGTACAATGAGCAGTTCTTC.

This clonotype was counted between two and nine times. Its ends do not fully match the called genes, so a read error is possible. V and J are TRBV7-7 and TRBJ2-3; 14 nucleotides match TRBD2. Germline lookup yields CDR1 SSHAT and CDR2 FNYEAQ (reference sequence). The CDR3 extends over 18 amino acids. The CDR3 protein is CASSPGTSGRASTDTQYF. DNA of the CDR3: TGTGCTAGCAGCCCTGGGACTAGCGGGAGAGCTAGCACAGATACGCAGTATTTT.

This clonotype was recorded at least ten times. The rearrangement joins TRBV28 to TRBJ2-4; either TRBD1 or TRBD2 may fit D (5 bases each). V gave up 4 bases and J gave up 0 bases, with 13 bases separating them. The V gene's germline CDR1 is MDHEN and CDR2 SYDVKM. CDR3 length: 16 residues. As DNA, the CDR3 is TGTGCCAGCAGTTCCTTCCCCGGGACAGCCAAAAACATTCAGTACTTC. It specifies CASSSFPGTAKNIQYF.

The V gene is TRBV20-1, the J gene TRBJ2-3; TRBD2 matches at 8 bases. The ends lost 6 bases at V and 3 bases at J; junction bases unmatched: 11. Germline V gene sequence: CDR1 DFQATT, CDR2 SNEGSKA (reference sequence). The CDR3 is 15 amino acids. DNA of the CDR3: TGCAGTGCCAGGTGGTTACGGGAGGGGACAGATACGCAGTATTTT. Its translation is CSARWLREGTDTQYF.

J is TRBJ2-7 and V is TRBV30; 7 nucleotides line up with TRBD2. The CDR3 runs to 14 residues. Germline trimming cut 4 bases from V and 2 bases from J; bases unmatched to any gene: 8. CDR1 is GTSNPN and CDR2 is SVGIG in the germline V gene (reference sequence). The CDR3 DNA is TGTGCCTGGACCGGCGGGGGATTCACCTACGAGCAGTACTTC. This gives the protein CAWTGGGFTYEQYF.

For the CDR3, the DNA is TGTGCCAGCATGAGGGGGCTCGGTAATGAAAAACTGTTTTTT. It yields the protein CASMRGLGNEKLFF. This chain links TRBV6-1 with TRBJ1-4; 7 bases align to TRBD1. Unmatched junction bases numbered 6, after V lost 7 bases and J lost 4 bases. Germline values: CDR1 MNHNS, CDR2 SASEGT. The CDR3 has 14 residues.

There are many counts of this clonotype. DNA of the CDR3: TGTGCCAGCAGCCTCGGACAGGGCCGGGGAAACATTCAGTACTTC. Its protein is CASSLGQGRGNIQYF. The V call is TRBV7-9, the J call TRBJ2-4; 8 bases fit TRBD1. The junction had 9 bases not matched to a gene; V was cut back by 5 bases and J by 6 bases. Germline V gene data show CDR1 as SEHNR and CDR2 as FQNEAQ (reference sequence). This CDR3 is 15 amino acids long. The entire variable domain, with the rest obtained from reference TRBV7-9 and TRBJ2-4, is as follows: DTGVSQNPRHKITKRGQNVTFRCDPISEHNRLYWYRQTLGQGPEFLTYFQNEAQLEKSRLLSDRFSAERPKGSFSTLEIQRTEQGDSAMYLCASSLGQGRGNIQYFGAGTRLSVL.

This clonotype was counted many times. The CDR3 loop reads CSARERLEQFF. CDR3 in DNA: TGCAGTGCTAGAGAGAGGCTAGAGCAGTTCTTC. The chain joins TRBV20-1 to TRBJ2-1; D is ambiguous. Trimming pared 0 bases from V and 10 bases from J, leaving 7 bases between. Germline CDR1 and CDR2: DFQATT and SNEGSKA (reference sequence). The CDR3 is 11 residues long.

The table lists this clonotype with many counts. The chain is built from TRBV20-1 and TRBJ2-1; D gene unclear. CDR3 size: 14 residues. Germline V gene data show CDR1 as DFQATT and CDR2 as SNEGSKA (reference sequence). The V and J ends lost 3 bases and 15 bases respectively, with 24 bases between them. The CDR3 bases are TGCAGTGCTAGCCGTAAGCGTACTGGTGTTGCAGCGTTCTTC. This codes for CSASRKRTGVAAFF.

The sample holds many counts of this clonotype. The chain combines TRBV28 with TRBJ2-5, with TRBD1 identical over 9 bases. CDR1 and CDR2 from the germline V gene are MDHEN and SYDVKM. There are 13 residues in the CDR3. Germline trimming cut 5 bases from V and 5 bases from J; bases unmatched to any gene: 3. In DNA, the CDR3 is TGTGCCAGCAGTCACACAGGGGGCGAGACCCAGTACTTC. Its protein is CASSHTGGETQYF.

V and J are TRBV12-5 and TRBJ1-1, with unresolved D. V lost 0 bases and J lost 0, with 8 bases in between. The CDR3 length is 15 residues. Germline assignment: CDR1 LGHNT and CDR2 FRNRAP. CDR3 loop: CASGLVRSVNTEAFF. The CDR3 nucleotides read TGTGCTAGTGGTTTGGTACGATCGGTGAACACTGAAGCTTTCTTT.

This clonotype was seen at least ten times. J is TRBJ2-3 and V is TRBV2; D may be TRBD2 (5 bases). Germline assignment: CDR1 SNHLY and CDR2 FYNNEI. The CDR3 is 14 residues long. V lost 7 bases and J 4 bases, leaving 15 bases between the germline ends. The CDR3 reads CASIPAGIPDTQYF. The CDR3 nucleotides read TGTGCCAGCATTCCGGCGGGTATTCCAGATACGCAGTATTTT. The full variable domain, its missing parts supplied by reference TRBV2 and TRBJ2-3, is EPEVTQTPSHQVTQMGQEVILRCVPISNHLYFYWYRQILGQKVEFLVSFYNNEISEKSEIFDDQFSVERPDGSNFTLKIRSTKLEDSAMYFCASIPAGIPDTQYFGPGTRLTVL.

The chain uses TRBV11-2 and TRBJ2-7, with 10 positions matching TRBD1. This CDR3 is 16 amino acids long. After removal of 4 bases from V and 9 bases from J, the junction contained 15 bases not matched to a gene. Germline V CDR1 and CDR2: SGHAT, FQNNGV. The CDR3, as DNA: TGTGCCAGCAGCTCGACCGGGACAGGGGACCCTTTGGGGCAGTACTTC. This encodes CASSSTGTGDPLGQYF. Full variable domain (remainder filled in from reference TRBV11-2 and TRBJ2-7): EAGVAQSPRYKIIEKRQSVAFWCNPISGHATLYWYQQILGQGPKLLIQFQNNGVVDDSQLPKDRFSAERLKGVDSTLKIQPAKLEDSAVYLCASSSTGTGDPLGQYFGPGTRLTVT.

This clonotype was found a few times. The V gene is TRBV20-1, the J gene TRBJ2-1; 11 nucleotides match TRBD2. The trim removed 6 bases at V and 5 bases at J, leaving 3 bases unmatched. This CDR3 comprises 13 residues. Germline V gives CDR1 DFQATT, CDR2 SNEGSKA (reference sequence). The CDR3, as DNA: TGCAGTGCGACGGGACTAGCGGACAATGAGCAGTTCTTC. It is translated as CSATGLADNEQFF.

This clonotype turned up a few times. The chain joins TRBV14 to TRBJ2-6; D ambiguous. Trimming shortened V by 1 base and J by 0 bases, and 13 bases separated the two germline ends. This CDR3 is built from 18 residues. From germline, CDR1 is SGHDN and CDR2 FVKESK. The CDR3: CASSQVKAGFSGANVLTF. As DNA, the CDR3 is TGTGCCAGCAGCCAAGTTAAGGCCGGATTCTCTGGGGCCAACGTCCTGACTTTC.

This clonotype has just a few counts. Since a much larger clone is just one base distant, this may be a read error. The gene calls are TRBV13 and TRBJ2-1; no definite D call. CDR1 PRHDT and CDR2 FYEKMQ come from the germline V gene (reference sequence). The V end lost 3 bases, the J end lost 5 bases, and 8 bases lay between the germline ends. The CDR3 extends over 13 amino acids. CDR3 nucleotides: TGTGCCAGCAGCTTCGGACGCAACAATGAGCAGTTCTTC. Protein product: CASSFGRNNEQFF. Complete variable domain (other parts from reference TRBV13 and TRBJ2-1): AAGVIQSPRHLIKEKRETATLKCYPIPRHDTVYWYQQGPGQDPQFLISFYEKMQSDKGSIPDRFSAQQFSDYHSELNMSSLELGDSALYFCASSFGRNNEQFFGPGTRLTVL.

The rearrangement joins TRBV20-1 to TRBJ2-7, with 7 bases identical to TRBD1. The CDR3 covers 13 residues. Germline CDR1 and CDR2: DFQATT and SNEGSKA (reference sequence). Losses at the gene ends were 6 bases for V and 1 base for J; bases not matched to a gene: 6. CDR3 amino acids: CSASPGQSYEQYF. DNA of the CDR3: TGCAGTGCATCACCGGGACAGTCCTACGAGCAGTACTTC.

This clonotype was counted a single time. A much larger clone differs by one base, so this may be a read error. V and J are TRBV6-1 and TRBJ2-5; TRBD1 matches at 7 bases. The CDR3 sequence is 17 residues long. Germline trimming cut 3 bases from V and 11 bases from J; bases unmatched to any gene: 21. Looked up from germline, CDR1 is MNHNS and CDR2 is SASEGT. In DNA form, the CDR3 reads TGTGCCAGCAGTGACCCGGACAGGCCGAGCTCCTACAATGAGCAGTACTTC. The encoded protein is CASSDPDRPSSYNEQYF.

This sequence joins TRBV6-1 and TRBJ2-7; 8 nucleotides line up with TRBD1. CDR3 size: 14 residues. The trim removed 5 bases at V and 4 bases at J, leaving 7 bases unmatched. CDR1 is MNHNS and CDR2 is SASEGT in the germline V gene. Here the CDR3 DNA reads TGTGCCAGCAGTAGACGACAGGGGACGTACGAGCAGTACTTC. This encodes CASSRRQGTYEQYF.

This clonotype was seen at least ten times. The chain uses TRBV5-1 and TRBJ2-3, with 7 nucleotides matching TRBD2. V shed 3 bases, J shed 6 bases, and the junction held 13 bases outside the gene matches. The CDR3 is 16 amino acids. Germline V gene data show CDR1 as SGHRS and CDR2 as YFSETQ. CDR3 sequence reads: CASSSGGLPSEDTQYF. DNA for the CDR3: TGCGCCAGCAGCTCCGGGGGACTACCAAGCGAGGATACGCAGTATTTT.

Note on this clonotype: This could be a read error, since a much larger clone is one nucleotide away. Here the CDR3 DNA reads TGTGCCAGCAGTGAAGTGGGACAGTACAATGAGCAGTTCTTC. Translated: CASSEVGQYNEQFF. The rearrangement uses TRBV2 and TRBJ2-1, with 7 nucleotides matching TRBD1. V dropped 1 base and J dropped 4; count of bases not matched to a gene: 1. Germline CDR1 reads SNHLY; CDR2 reads FYNNEI. The CDR3 is made up of 14 amino acids.

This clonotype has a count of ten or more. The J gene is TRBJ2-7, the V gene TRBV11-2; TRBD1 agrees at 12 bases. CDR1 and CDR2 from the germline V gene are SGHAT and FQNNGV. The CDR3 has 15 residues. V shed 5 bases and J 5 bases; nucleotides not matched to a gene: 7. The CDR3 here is CASSLPRDRGHEQYF. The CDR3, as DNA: TGTGCCAGCAGCCTACCGCGGGACAGGGGGCACGAGCAGTACTTC.

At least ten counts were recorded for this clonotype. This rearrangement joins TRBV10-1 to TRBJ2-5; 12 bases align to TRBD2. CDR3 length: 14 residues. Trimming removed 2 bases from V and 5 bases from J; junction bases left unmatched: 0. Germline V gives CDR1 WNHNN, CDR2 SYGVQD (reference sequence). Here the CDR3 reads CASSETSGRETQYF. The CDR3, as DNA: TGCGCCAGCAGTGAGACTAGCGGGAGGGAGACCCAGTACTTC.